This TCR beta chain was recovered during a study of lung T cells in sarcoidosis with Löfgren's syndrome. Study information: CD4+ T cells build up in sarcoidosis bronchoalveolar lavage fluid. Löfgren's syndrome patients were the main repertoire analysis focus.

Each CDR3 protein is one row after TCRdb ran MiXCR on the reads. The sample carries roughly 63,000 distinct CDR3 sequences, around 20% recorded once. This clonotype was observed a handful of times. The specimen was CD4+ T cells from PBMCs. This receptor was taken from a human donor with sarcoidosis (Löfgren's syndrome or another form), or a control subject (not recorded which).

The CDR3 coding sequence is TGTGCCAGCAGCTCTGGACAGGAACGTGAAGCTTTCTTT. Translating gives CASSSGQEREAFF. V is TRBV5-4 and J is TRBJ1-1; 7 nucleotides match TRBD1. V dropped 3 bases and J dropped 7; count of bases not matched to a gene: 6. The germline CDR1 and CDR2 sequences are SGHNT and YYREEE (reference sequence). This CDR3 is 13 amino acids long.